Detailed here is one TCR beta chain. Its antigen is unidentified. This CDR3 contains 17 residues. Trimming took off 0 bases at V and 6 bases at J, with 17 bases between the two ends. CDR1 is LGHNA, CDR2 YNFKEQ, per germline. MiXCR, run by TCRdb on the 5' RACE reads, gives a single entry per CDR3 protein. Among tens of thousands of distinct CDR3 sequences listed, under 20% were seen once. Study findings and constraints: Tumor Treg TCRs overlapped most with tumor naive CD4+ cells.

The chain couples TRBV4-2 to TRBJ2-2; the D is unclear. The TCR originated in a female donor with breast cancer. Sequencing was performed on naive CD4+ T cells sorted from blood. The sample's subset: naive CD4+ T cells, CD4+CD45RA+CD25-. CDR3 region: CASSQDLSRRIAGELFF. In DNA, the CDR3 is TGTGCCAGCAGCCAAGACCTTAGCCGGAGAATTGCCGGGGAGCTGTTTTTT.